A selection of T cell receptor beta chains follows, all from one sample in a study of cytomegalovirus exposure and HLA in healthy donors. Clones were sequenced by immunoSEQ multiplex PCR, and TCRdb holds only the in-frame ones, with some missing. The table includes more than 95,000 clones, around 94% detected once. Sequenced material: PBMCs. The receptors derive from a woman aged 18-29 years in good health and CMV-seronegative. Both conserved end residues are part of each CDR3. The D gene is left open where the match is weak. Where a row states a size, it is once, few, many or the class of an expanded clone; other rows omit it.

abundance	j_gene	v_gene	d_gene	CDR3aa	CDR3nt
-	TRBJ2-5	TRBV19	-	CASGVWETQYF	TGTGCCAGCGGGGTCTGGGAGACCCAGTACTTC
-	TRBJ2-7	TRBV25-1	TRBD1	CASSVGTVKYF	TGTGCCAGCAGTGTCGGGACAGTCAAGTACTTC
-	TRBJ1-2	TRBV30	TRBD1	CAWTVGQGYGYTF	TGTGCCTGGACCGTGGGACAGGGGTATGGCTACACCTTC
-	TRBJ1-2	TRBV9	-	CASSVGTGRYGYTF	TGTGCCAGCAGCGTAGGGACGGGGAGATATGGCTACACCTTC
-	TRBJ1-4	TRBV7-9	-	CASSPPQGAENEKLFF	TGTGCCAGCAGCCCCCCCCAGGGCGCAGAGAATGAAAAACTGTTTTTT
-	TRBJ1-5	TRBV6-1	-	CASSESTAMNQPQHF	TGTGCCAGCAGTGAAAGTACAGCCATGAATCAGCCCCAGCATTTT
-	TRBJ1-2	TRBV9	-	CASKGDNYGYTF	TGTGCCAGCAAGGGAGATAACTATGGCTACACCTTC
once	TRBJ1-3	TRBV27	-	CASSPLGGDTIYF	TGTGCCAGCAGTCCCCTTGGAGGGGACACCATATATTTT
once	TRBJ2-2	TRBV5-1	-	CASIGGSNTGELFF	TGCGCCAGCATTGGAGGCTCGAACACCGGGGAGCTGTTTTTT
-	TRBJ1-2	TRBV27	-	CASSWGGNNGYTF	TGTGCCAGCAGTTGGGGGGGCAATAATGGCTACACCTTC
-	TRBJ1-2	TRBV5-5	TRBD1	CASSPGTGSLGYTF	TGTGCCAGCAGCCCCGGGACAGGGTCTCTTGGCTACACCTTC
-	TRBJ2-5	TRBV5-1	-	CASSLGGSQETQYF	TGCGCCAGCAGCTTGGGCGGTAGCCAAGAGACCCAGTACTTC
-	TRBJ2-7	TRBV30	TRBD1	CAGRTGNLYEQYF	TGTGCCGGACGGACAGGAAACCTCTACGAGCAGTACTTC
once	TRBJ2-2	TRBV6-1	TRBD2	CASSNLAGDTGELFF	TGTGCCAGCAGTAACCTAGCGGGAGACACCGGGGAGCTGTTTTTT
-	TRBJ2-3	TRBV6-5	-	CASSYSGRNTDTQYF	TGTGCCAGCAGTTATTCAGGGCGGAACACAGATACGCAGTATTTT
-	TRBJ2-1	TRBV7-2	TRBD2	CASSPGRNNEQFF	TGTGCCAGCAGCCCCGGGAGGAACAATGAGCAGTTCTTC
-	TRBJ2-7	TRBV11-2	TRBD1	CASSGKYGTVTYEQYF	TGTGCCAGCAGCGGGAAGTACGGGACAGTGACCTACGAGCAGTACTTC
-	TRBJ1-4	TRBV6-1	-	CASKTPGWSGEKLFF	TGTGCCAGCAAGACCCCGGGGTGGTCTGGTGAAAAACTGTTTTTT
-	TRBJ1-4	TRBV6-1	-	CASRSLNGRNEKLFF	TGTGCCAGCAGATCTCTTAACGGGAGAAATGAAAAACTGTTTTTT
-	TRBJ2-7	TRBV4-1	-	CASSPWEYYEQYF	TGCGCCAGCAGCCCGTGGGAGTACTACGAGCAGTACTTC
few	TRBJ1-2	TRBV30	-	CAWSPGNYGYTF	TGTGCCTGGAGTCCAGGAAACTATGGCTACACCTTC
once	TRBJ2-7	TRBV28	-	CASSLRVGEQYF	TGTGCCAGCAGTCTCAGGGTTGGAGAGCAGTACTTC
-	TRBJ2-5	TRBV5-1	TRBD1	CASSGDRGRQETQYF	TGCGCCAGCAGCGGGGACAGGGGTAGACAAGAGACCCAGTACTTC
-	TRBJ1-1	TRBV28	-	CASSTPTAPNTEAFF	TGTGCCAGCAGTACCCCAACAGCACCGAACACTGAAGCTTTCTTT
-	TRBJ1-1	TRBV30	TRBD1	CAWNPGQGLNTEAFF	TGTGCCTGGAACCCGGGACAGGGGTTGAACACTGAAGCTTTCTTT
-	TRBJ1-2	TRBV6-1	-	CASSESVGASYGYTF	TGTGCCAGCAGTGAATCCGTCGGTGCTTCGTATGGCTACACCTTC
medium-sized	TRBJ2-2	TRBV15	TRBD2	CATSSSGRALTGELFF	TGTGCCACCAGCAGTAGCGGGAGGGCCTTAACCGGGGAGCTGTTTTTT
-	TRBJ1-6	TRBV9	TRBD1	CASSASGGATYNSPLHF	TGTGCCAGCAGCGCCTCAGGGGGCGCAACCTATAATTCACCCCTCCACTTT
-	TRBJ2-2	TRBV11-2	TRBD2	CASRTGTRVYGELFF	TGTGCCAGCAGGACCGGGACTAGGGTTTACGGGGAGCTGTTTTTT
-	TRBJ1-5	TRBV19	-	CASSKGMIGGRGNQPQHF	TGTGCCAGTTCGAAAGGAATGATCGGGGGACGGGGCAATCAGCCCCAGCATTTT
few	TRBJ1-5	TRBV6-5	-	CASRLGEGSNQPQHF	TGTGCCAGCAGGTTGGGCGAGGGTAGCAATCAGCCCCAGCATTTT
few	TRBJ2-3	TRBV10-3	-	CAISGDTDTQYF	TGTGCCATCAGTGGAGACACAGATACGCAGTATTTT
once	TRBJ2-7	TRBV27	-	CASSLYPGSSYEQYF	TGTGCCAGCAGTTTATACCCGGGGAGCTCCTACGAGCAGTACTTC
-	TRBJ1-5	TRBV19	-	CASHDYRASNQPQHF	TGTGCCAGCCACGACTACAGGGCGAGCAATCAGCCCCAGCATTTT
-	TRBJ2-2	TRBV30	-	CAWSGDGELFF	TGTGCCTGGAGTGGAGACGGGGAGCTGTTTTTT
-	TRBJ2-3	TRBV11-2	-	CASSSLDTQYF	TGTGCCAGCAGCTCATTAGATACGCAGTATTTT
once	TRBJ2-1	TRBV9	-	CASSDLRSEQFF	TGTGCCAGCAGCGATTTGCGGTCGGAGCAGTTCTTC
-	TRBJ1-1	TRBV7-6	-	CASSLGHTSVPYRDKNTEAFF	TGTGCCAGCAGCTTGGGACACACATCGGTCCCATACAGGGACAAGAACACTGAAGCTTTCTTT
-	TRBJ2-5	TRBV27	-	CASSQGGGTQETQYF	TGTGCCAGCAGTCAAGGGGGGGGAACACAAGAGACCCAGTACTTC
-	TRBJ2-1	TRBV13	TRBD1	CASSLFRDRNTYNEQFF	TGTGCCAGCAGCTTATTCCGGGACAGAAATACCTACAATGAGCAGTTCTTC
-	TRBJ1-5	TRBV11-2	TRBD1	CASPRGRGGGQPQHF	TGTGCCAGCCCCAGGGGGCGCGGCGGCGGTCAGCCCCAGCATTTT
-	TRBJ1-2	TRBV5-1	-	CASSLEGIHSGYTF	TGCGCCAGCAGCTTGGAGGGGATTCATTCTGGCTACACCTTC
-	TRBJ2-7	TRBV28	-	CASSLFGPRVLAEQYF	TGTGCCAGCAGTTTATTTGGTCCCAGGGTTCTGGCCGAGCAGTACTTC
few	TRBJ1-4	TRBV19	TRBD1	CASTPPQGQGGEKLFF	TGTGCCAGTACCCCCCCTCAGGGACAGGGAGGTGAAAAACTGTTTTTT
-	TRBJ2-1	TRBV5-1	TRBD2	CASSFSGGSGNEQFF	TGCGCCAGCAGCTTTAGCGGGGGCTCGGGGAATGAGCAGTTCTTC
-	TRBJ1-6	TRBV6-1	-	CASSQTKRGTLHF	TGTGCCAGCAGTCAAACCAAAAGGGGTACCCTCCACTTT
-	TRBJ2-7	TRBV5-1	TRBD2	CASSITGTTYEQYF	TGCGCCAGCAGCATCACCGGGACTACCTACGAGCAGTACTTC
-	TRBJ1-5	TRBV18	-	CASSGQVRQPQHF	TGTGCCAGCTCGGGGCAGGTCCGCCAGCCCCAGCATTTT
-	TRBJ1-1	TRBV27	-	CASRGSPEGPLTEAFF	TGTGCCAGCAGGGGGAGTCCGGAGGGCCCATTGACTGAAGCTTTCTTT
-	TRBJ1-1	TRBV10-3	-	CAIRAAEPRGIAFF	TGTGCCATCCGGGCGGCGGAACCCCGGGGGATAGCTTTCTTT
-	TRBJ1-2	TRBV7-9	-	CASSLESYGYTF	TGTGCCAGCAGCTTAGAGAGTTATGGCTACACCTTC
-	TRBJ2-1	TRBV19	TRBD2	CASSQTSGNEQFF	TGTGCCAGTAGTCAGACTAGCGGCAATGAGCAGTTCTTC
-	TRBJ1-4	TRBV6-1	TRBD1	CASQIQGAESEKLFF	TGTGCCAGCCAGATACAGGGGGCTGAATCCGAAAAACTGTTTTTT
-	TRBJ2-2	TRBV6-5	-	CASSPGLSGELFF	TGTGCCAGCAGTCCCGGACTATCCGGGGAGCTGTTTTTT
-	TRBJ1-1	TRBV28	-	CASKVGLNTEAFF	TGTGCCAGCAAGGTGGGGCTCAACACTGAAGCTTTCTTT